These T cell receptor beta chains were read from a single sample in a study of cytomegalovirus exposure and HLA in healthy donors. Some clones are missing from TCRdb's copy, which holds only in-frame ones; the method was immunoSEQ multiplex PCR. Of roughly 70,000 clones in the sample, roughly 95% were seen once. Source material: PBMCs. These receptors were collected from a man younger than 35 in good health and CMV-seronegative. CDR3s include the opening cysteine and the closing phenylalanine or tryptophan. Each record gives: J gene, D gene, clone size, V gene, CDR3 DNA, CDR3 protein. D genes are given only for firm matches. Not every row has a clone size; where given, it reads once, few, many or a size class.

TRBJ2-7 | . | . | TRBV7-9 | TGTGCCAGCAGCTCCAATAGCAACGAGCAGTACTTC | CASSSNSNEQYF
TRBJ2-2 | . | . | TRBV28 | TGTGCCAGCAGTTTGTCGGCCGGACTGACGCACACCGGGGAGCTGTTTTTT | CASSLSAGLTHTGELFF
TRBJ2-2 | . | . | TRBV29-1 | TGCAGCGTTGAAATGACTTACGGGGAGCTGTTTTTT | CSVEMTYGELFF
TRBJ2-1 | TRBD1 | . | TRBV5-3 | TGTGCCAGAAGCCTTCCGGGACAGCCCACCTCGGGGTCCTACAATGAGCAGTTCTTC | CARSLPGQPTSGSYNEQFF
TRBJ2-7 | . | . | TRBV5-6 | TGTGCCAGCAGCTTGAGAAGCGGCTCCTACGAGCAGTACTTC | CASSLRSGSYEQYF
TRBJ1-2 | . | few | TRBV29-1 | TGCAGCGCCCGAAGGGGGTCTTTGAGTGGCTACACCTTC | CSARRGSLSGYTF
TRBJ2-7 | TRBD2 | once | TRBV20-1 | TGCAGTGCCACTAGCGAGTACGAGCAGTACTTC | CSATSEYEQYF
TRBJ2-3 | TRBD1 | . | TRBV19 | TGTGCCAGTAGTAGACAGGGGGAAGATACGCAGTATTTT | CASSRQGEDTQYF
TRBJ1-2 | . | . | TRBV6-5 | TGTGCCAGCAGTATACAAGACAGCCTCTTC | CASSIQDSLF
TRBJ2-5 | TRBD2 | . | TRBV11-2 | TGTGCCAGCAGCGATCGGACTAGCGGATACCAAGAGACCCAGTACTTC | CASSDRTSGYQETQYF
TRBJ2-1 | TRBD1 | . | TRBV5-6 | TGTGCCAGCAGCTTGGCGCGGACAGGTTACAATGAGCAGTTCTTC | CASSLARTGYNEQFF
TRBJ2-7 | . | . | TRBV7-9 | TGTGCCAGCAGCTCACGTCAGGGCCGGGCCGAGCAGTACTTC | CASSSRQGRAEQYF
TRBJ2-2 | TRBD2 | . | TRBV18 | TGTGCCAGCTCACTTACTAGCGGGACCTTTACCGGGGAGCTGTTTTTT | CASSLTSGTFTGELFF
TRBJ1-4 | . | . | TRBV28 | TGTGCCAGCAGCCGGACAGTAAATGAAAAACTGTTTTTT | CASSRTVNEKLFF
TRBJ2-2 | . | . | TRBV19 | TGTGCCAGTAGGGGGCAGGCCTCTAAGCCCGGGGAGCTGTTTTTT | CASRGQASKPGELFF
TRBJ2-2 | TRBD1 | . | TRBV19 | TGTGCCAGTAGTGAGTGGACAGGACGCGCCGGGGAGCTGTTTTTT | CASSEWTGRAGELFF
TRBJ1-1 | . | . | TRBV19 | TGTGCCAGTAGTCCGACAGTAGTAAGGAGCACTGAAGCTTTCTTT | CASSPTVVRSTEAFF
TRBJ1-1 | . | . | TRBV15 | TGTGCCACCAGCAGAGGAAGGGGGATGAACACTGAAGCTTTCTTT | CATSRGRGMNTEAFF
TRBJ1-2 | TRBD1 | . | TRBV6-5 | TGTGCCACACGGACAGGCTATGGCTACACCTTC | CATRTGYGYTF
TRBJ1-5 | . | . | TRBV19 | TGTGCCAGTAGGAAAGAGGATCAGCCCCAGCATTTT | CASRKEDQPQHF
TRBJ1-2 | TRBD1 | once | TRBV6-6 | TGTGCCAGCAGTTACTCCGGGACAGTTGGCTATGGCTACACCTTC | CASSYSGTVGYGYTF
TRBJ2-7 | . | . | TRBV29-1 | TGCAGCGTTGAACTGTTAGGACTCCGAGGCCTCGGGCAGTACTTC | CSVELLGLRGLGQYF
TRBJ2-7 | TRBD2 | . | TRBV27 | TGTGCCAGCAGTTCAGCGACTAGCGGGAGTTACGAGCAGTACTTC | CASSSATSGSYEQYF
TRBJ1-5 | . | . | TRBV28 | TGTGCCAGCAGCTCCAAACTGGGCAATCAGCCCCAGCATTTT | CASSSKLGNQPQHF
TRBJ1-6 | TRBD1 | . | TRBV9 | TGTGCCAGCAGCGGCGGGACAGGGGGCGCCTATAATTCACCCCTCCACTTT | CASSGGTGGAYNSPLHF
TRBJ2-1 | TRBD2 | . | TRBV6-1 | TGTGCCAGCAGTGAAATCGGGACTAGTCGGTACAATGAGCAGTTCTTC | CASSEIGTSRYNEQFF
TRBJ1-1 | . | once | TRBV18 | TGTGCCAGCTCACCAGCGGGGCAGGAAGACACTGAAGCTTTCTTT | CASSPAGQEDTEAFF
TRBJ2-5 | . | . | TRBV7-2 | TGTGCCAGCAGCTTAGATGCCGGGCCGCGGGTGGAGACCCAGTACTTC | CASSLDAGPRVETQYF
TRBJ1-4 | . | . | TRBV6-1 | TGTGCCAGCAGTGACCAGGAGGTTAATGAAAAACTGTTTTTT | CASSDQEVNEKLFF
TRBJ1-2 | . | once | TRBV14 | TGTGCCAGCAGCCAAGATTCAGGACAGTCAAGAAACTATGGCTACACCTTC | CASSQDSGQSRNYGYTF
TRBJ2-7 | . | . | TRBV19 | TGTGCCAGTAGTACCTCAAGGGGGGGAACCCACTACGAGCAGTACTTC | CASSTSRGGTHYEQYF
TRBJ1-1 | . | . | TRBV6-1 | TGTGCCAGCAGTACAGGTGATAACACTGAAGCTTTCTTT | CASSTGDNTEAFF
TRBJ1-6 | TRBD1 | . | TRBV11-3 | TGTGCCAGCAGCTTATCAGGGGGCAATTCACCCCTCCACTTT | CASSLSGGNSPLHF
TRBJ1-2 | . | . | TRBV6-6 | TGTGCCAGCAGTTACCTCCTACTTGACAGTCGCAGGGGTTACACCTTC | CASSYLLLDSRRGYTF
TRBJ1-2 | . | . | TRBV5-1 | TGCGCCAGCAGCTTGTCCGGGAATGGCTACACCTTC | CASSLSGNGYTF
TRBJ2-7 | TRBD1 | . | TRBV30 | TGTGCCTGGAGTCCGGGACAGATCAAGGAGCAGTACTTC | CAWSPGQIKEQYF
TRBJ1-3 | . | . | TRBV19 | TGTGCCAGTAGTGATCAGGGGTTCGGAAACACCATATATTTT | CASSDQGFGNTIYF
TRBJ2-1 | . | . | TRBV19 | TGTGCCAGTATGAGAGGACAGCACAATGAGCAGTTCTTC | CASMRGQHNEQFF
TRBJ2-1 | . | . | TRBV11-3 | TGTGCCAGCAGCTTAGACGGAGACTATAATGAGCAGTTCTTC | CASSLDGDYNEQFF